Below, 28 T cell receptor beta chains from the same sample are listed, as sequenced in a study of glioma-infiltrating T cells. Amplification of TCR alpha and beta CDR3 regions from RNA used iRepertoire nested multiplex PCR. One entry per CDR3 protein, called by TCRdb with MiXCR from the multiplex PCR reads. The sample contains roughly 200,000 distinct CDR3 sequences, 32% of which appear only once. The sequenced sample consisted of glioma tissue, nonneoplastic brain tissue, or PBMCs (not recorded which). These receptors all come from a human donor with low-grade glioma or glioblastoma, undergoing nonglioma brain surgery, or in good health (not recorded which).

This clonotype was seen many times. The chain uses TRBV28 and TRBJ2-1; no definite D call. The CDR3 is 15 amino acids. Trimming cost V 10 bases and J 1 base, with 17 bases left between them. Germline V gives CDR1 MDHEN, CDR2 SYDVKM. Written as DNA, the CDR3 is TGTGCCACCGTGGCCCGGGCATCTTCCTACAATGAGCAGTTCTTC. This translates into CATVARASSYNEQFF.

In the case of this clonotype: Possible read error: a much larger clone is one base away. This chain links TRBV2 with TRBJ2-7; D gene ambiguous. This CDR3 has 13 residues. V gave up 6 bases and J gave up 2 bases, with 11 bases separating them. CDR1 SNHLY and CDR2 FYNNEI come from the germline V gene. CDR3 residues: CASRGFGAYEQYF. The CDR3 nucleotides are TGTGCCAGCAGGGGCTTTGGGGCCTACGAGCAGTACTTC. Based on the CDR3 plus reference TRBV2 and TRBJ2-7, the full variable domain is EPEVTQTPSHQVTQMGQEVILRCVPISNHLYFYWYRQILGQKVEFLVSFYNNEISEKSEIFDDQFSVERPDGSNFTLKIRSTKLEDSAMYFCASRGFGAYEQYFGPGTRLTVT.

This clonotype appeared a few times. The chain joins TRBV5-4 to TRBJ2-1, with D possibly matching TRBD2 (5 bases). The V end was cut by 1 base, the J end by 15 bases, with 11 bases between. The CDR3 has 11 amino acids. Germline values: CDR1 SGHNT, CDR2 YYREEE (reference sequence). CDR3 loop: CASSLKERVFF. The CDR3, as DNA: TGTGCCAGCAGCTTGAAGGAGAGGGTGTTCTTC.

With regard to this clonotype: This may be a read error: a much more frequent sequence differs by one nucleotide. The genes are TRBV27 and TRBJ2-5; TRBD1 matches 7 bases. This CDR3 spans 15 amino acids. Germline lookup yields CDR1 MNHEY and CDR2 SMNVEV (reference sequence). CDR3 sequence (DNA): TGTGCCAGCAGTGGGATATTAGGGGGCCAAGAGACCGAGTACTTC. Translated, it gives CASSGILGGQETEYF.

This clonotype appeared many times. The CDR3 region has the DNA TGTGCCAGTAGTGCCAGCGGGAGGGCTCAGGATACGCAGTATTTT. Protein: CASSASGRAQDTQYF. V gene TRBV19 combines with J gene TRBJ2-3, with 10 bases aligning to TRBD2. The CDR3 length is 15 residues. The trim removed 5 bases at V and 6 bases at J, leaving 8 bases unmatched. Germline CDR1 LNHDA, CDR2 SQIVND (reference sequence).

The chain uses TRBV28 and TRBJ2-7; no clear D. Looked up from germline, CDR1 is MDHEN and CDR2 is SYDVKM. The CDR3 consists of 14 residues. Trimming pared 4 bases from V and 6 bases from J, leaving 16 bases between. DNA of the CDR3: TGTGCCAGCAGTTCCCCCCCAGAGAACGTCGAGCAGTACTTC. Translating gives CASSSPPENVEQYF.

The gene calls are TRBV29-1 and TRBJ2-2, with TRBD1 matching over 11 bases. CDR1 is SQVTM and CDR2 is ANQGSEA in the germline V gene. This CDR3 has 14 residues. With 6 bases clipped from V and 7 bases from J, the junction kept 7 bases outside the gene matches. CDR3 in DNA: TGCAGCGTCGGACAGGGGGCAAAACACGGGGAGCTGTTTTTT. Residues: CSVGQGAKHGELFF.

The chain links TRBV7-2 to TRBJ2-3; TRBD2 matches 16 bases. J gave up 4 bases and V 5 bases, and 6 bases lay outside the gene matches. The CDR3 runs to 17 residues. Germline values: CDR1 SGHTA, CDR2 FQGNSA. CDR3 amino acids: CASSPMGLAGGADTQYF. The CDR3, as DNA: TGTGCCAGCAGCCCAATGGGACTAGCGGGAGGGGCAGATACGCAGTATTTT. The full variable domain, its missing parts supplied by reference TRBV7-2 and TRBJ2-3, is GAGVSQSPSNKVTEKGKDVELRCDPISGHTALYWYRQSLGQGLEFLIYFQGNSAPDKSGLPSDRFSAERTGGSVSTLTIQRTQQEDSAVYLCASSPMGLAGGADTQYFGPGTRLTVL.

This clonotype appeared many times. The V call is TRBV24-1, the J call TRBJ2-3; D is unclear. Germline V gene sequence: CDR1 KGHDR, CDR2 SFDVKD. The CDR3 is made up of 14 amino acids. Trimming stripped 4 bases from V and 1 base from J, with 8 bases between. The CDR3 loop is CATSDPDGTDTQYF. CDR3 sequence (DNA): TGTGCCACCAGTGACCCCGACGGCACAGATACGCAGTATTTT.

This rearrangement joins TRBV29-1 to TRBJ2-3, with D possibly TRBD2 on 6 matching bases. Trimming shortened V by 7 bases and J by 6 bases, and 14 bases separated the two germline ends. Germline V lookup: CDR1 SQVTM, CDR2 ANQGSEA. The CDR3 loop spans 12 amino acids. CDR3 loop: CSAAPSADTQYF. CDR3 nucleotide sequence: TGCAGCGCCGCCCCTAGCGCGGATACGCAGTATTTT.

The chain uses TRBV15 and TRBJ2-7; 9 nucleotides align to TRBD1. The CDR3 contains 18 residues. J lost 3 bases, V lost 8 bases, and 20 bases had no gene match. Germline CDR1 reads LNHNV; CDR2 reads YYDKDF (reference sequence). For the CDR3, the DNA is TGTGCCACCGGGGGGCCCGGGACAGGGAGGTTGGTAGTCTACGAGCAGTACTTC. Translated, it gives CATGGPGTGRLVVYEQYF.

V is TRBV27 and J is TRBJ2-3; D unresolved. Trimming took off 8 bases at V and 15 bases at J, with 18 bases between the two ends. The V gene's germline CDR1 is MNHEY and CDR2 SMNVEV (reference sequence). CDR3 length: 11 amino acids. The CDR3 DNA reads as TGTGCCAGCTTTTTTTTTGATACTCATTATTTT. Translated, it gives CASFFFDTHYF.

The chain couples TRBV5-5 to TRBJ2-1; TRBD1 matches at 11 bases. J lost 3 bases, V lost 2 bases, and 1 base had no gene match. The germline gives CDR1 SGHKS, CDR2 YYEKEE (reference sequence). This CDR3 has 15 amino acids. CDR3 loop: CASSFGTGGYNEQFF. CDR3 sequence (DNA): TGTGCCAGCAGCTTCGGGACAGGGGGCTACAATGAGCAGTTCTTC. Filled out from reference TRBV5-5 and TRBJ2-1, the complete variable domain reads DAGVTQSPTHLIKTRGQQVTLRCSPISGHKSVSWYQQVLGQGPQFIFQYYEKEERGRGNFPDRFSARQFPNYSSELNVNALLLGDSALYLCASSFGTGGYNEQFFGPGTRLTVL.

Details on this clonotype: A read error may be the cause here, since a much bigger clone is one base away. The chain links TRBV5-5 to TRBJ2-5, with TRBD2 matching 7 bases. This CDR3 contains 16 residues. The germline gives CDR1 SGHKS, CDR2 YYEKEE (reference sequence). The CDR3 DNA follows: TGTGCCAGCAGCTTTACACTAGCGAGCTATCAAGGGACCCAGTACTTC. This sequence encodes CASSFTLASYQGTQYF.

This clonotype has ten or more counts. The rearrangement joins TRBV27 to TRBJ2-7, with D perhaps given as TRBD1 or TRBD2 (5 bases each). Trimming cost V 0 bases and J 2 bases, with 11 bases left between them. The CDR3 is 15 residues long. In germline, CDR1 is MNHEY, CDR2 SMNVEV (reference sequence). CDR3 nucleotides: TGTGCCAGCAGTTTATCCGGGACCGGTACCTACGAGCAGTACTTC. Translating it yields CASSLSGTGTYEQYF.

A word on this clonotype: A much bigger clone sits one base away, suggesting this may be a read error. V is TRBV7-7 and J is TRBJ1-2, with 10 bases fitting TRBD1. Germline lookup yields CDR1 SSHAT and CDR2 FNYEAQ (reference sequence). The CDR3 has 15 amino acids. CDR3: CARSGGDRGNYGYTF. The CDR3 bases are TGTGCTAGAAGCGGGGGGGACAGGGGCAACTATGGCTACACCTTC. The full variable domain, in which reference TRBV7-7 and TRBJ1-2 provide the parts outside the CDR3, is GAGVSQSPRYKVTKRGQDVTLRCDPISSHATLYWYQQALGQGPEFLTYFNYEAQPDKSGLPSDRFSAERPEGSISTLTIQRTEQRDSAMYRCARSGGDRGNYGYTFGSGTRLTVV.

This clonotype was counted at least ten times. The V call is TRBV3-1, the J call TRBJ2-3; D ambiguous. V lost 6 bases and J 5 bases, leaving 12 bases between the germline ends. The CDR3 spans 13 residues. Germline V gene lookup returns CDR1 LGHDT and CDR2 YNNKEL (reference sequence). The CDR3 here is CASSNANEDTQYF. The CDR3 DNA sequence: TGTGCCAGCAGTAATGCGAATGAAGATACGCAGTATTTT.

This clonotype was seen a few times. V and J are TRBV11-2 and TRBJ2-7; 9 bases match TRBD2. The CDR3 contains 15 residues. CDR1 and CDR2 (germline): SGHAT, FQNNGV. The ends lost 5 bases at V and 1 base at J; junction bases unmatched: 6. Here the CDR3 reads CASSAEAGGSYEQYF. CDR3 DNA: TGTGCCAGCAGCGCTGAAGCGGGAGGTTCCTACGAGCAGTACTTC.

The chain couples TRBV6-4 to TRBJ2-1; 14 positions match TRBD2. CDR1 is MRHNA, CDR2 SNTAGT, per germline. CDR3 length: 16 residues. Trimming took 2 bases from V and 9 from J; bases not matched to a gene: 6. CDR3: CASSDGGTSGSSEQFF. CDR3 nucleotides: TGTGCCAGCAGTGACGGTGGGACTAGCGGGAGTAGTGAGCAGTTCTTC.

This clonotype was detected many times. V is TRBV7-2 and J is TRBJ1-2; D is possibly TRBD1 (6 bases). The V end lost 0 bases, the J end lost 6 bases, and 11 bases lay between the germline ends. The CDR3 has 14 amino acids. Germline-derived CDR1 and CDR2 are SGHTA and FQGNSA. The CDR3 protein is CASSLALGADGYTF. In nucleotides, the CDR3 is TGTGCCAGCAGCTTAGCACTGGGGGCGGATGGCTACACCTTC.

This clonotype was seen ten or more times. V and J are TRBV18 and TRBJ2-3; 14 bases are a match to TRBD2. The CDR3 loop spans 20 amino acids. CDR1 is KGHSH and CDR2 is LQKENI in the germline V gene. V lost 4 bases to trimming and J lost 2 bases; unmatched junction nucleotides: 14. CDR3 protein: CASSLAGTSGSRRNTDTQYF. The CDR3 DNA follows: TGTGCCAGCTCACTTGCCGGGACTAGCGGGAGTAGGAGAAACACAGATACGCAGTATTTT. Looking up the rest from reference TRBV18 and TRBJ2-3 gives the full variable domain: NAGVMQNPRHLVRRRGQEARLRCSPMKGHSHVYWYRQLPEEGLKFMVYLQKENIIDESGMPKERFSAEFPKEGPSILRIQQVVRGDSAAYFCASSLAGTSGSRRNTDTQYFGPGTRLTVL.

The sample holds many counts of this clonotype. The genes are TRBV20-1 and TRBJ2-7, with 8 positions matching TRBD1. The germline CDR1 and CDR2 sequences are DFQATT and SNEGSKA (reference sequence). The CDR3 covers 15 residues. The V and J ends lost 2 bases and 1 base, in that order; junction bases with no gene match: 7. CDR3 in DNA: TGCAGTGCTAGAAACCGGGACAGGCGATCCTACGAGCAGTACTTC. Protein sequence: CSARNRDRRSYEQYF.

This clonotype was recorded a few times. The gene calls are TRBV19 and TRBJ2-1; no reliable D call. The CDR3 spans 16 residues. V was trimmed by 1 base and J by 0 bases, leaving 10 bases between them. Germline CDR1 and CDR2: LNHDA and SQIVND (reference sequence). The CDR3 sequence: CASSIATRSSYNEQFF. In DNA form, the CDR3 reads TGTGCCAGTAGTATAGCGACCCGGAGCTCCTACAATGAGCAGTTCTTC.

This clonotype was detected ten times or more. The J gene is TRBJ1-2, the V gene TRBV20-1; TRBD1 might be the D (5 bases). The CDR3 sequence is 12 residues long. Germline CDR1 DFQATT, CDR2 SNEGSKA (reference sequence). V was pared by 4 bases and J by 4 bases, with 10 bases between. In nucleotides, the CDR3 is TGCAGTGCTACTTTGGGGGTCTATGGCTACACCTTC. Protein sequence: CSATLGVYGYTF.

This clonotype came up many times. The J gene is TRBJ2-1, the V gene TRBV20-1; 14 nucleotides agree with TRBD2. This CDR3 comprises 15 residues. Germline values: CDR1 DFQATT, CDR2 SNEGSKA (reference sequence). V dropped 5 bases and J dropped 7; count of bases not matched to a gene: 7. The CDR3 region is CSALPGTSGGNEQFF. CDR3 nucleotide sequence: TGCAGTGCTCTTCCCGGGACTAGCGGGGGTAATGAGCAGTTCTTC.

This clonotype was observed many times. CDR3 amino acids: CASSQDIQATYNSPLHF. In DNA form, the CDR3 reads TGCGCCAGCAGCCAAGATATACAGGCCACCTATAATTCACCCCTCCACTTT. V usage is TRBV4-3 and J usage is TRBJ1-6; maybe TRBD1 (5 bases). Germline assignment: CDR1 LGHNA and CDR2 YSLEER. The CDR3 has 17 amino acids. Trimming shortened V by 0 bases and J by 2 bases, and 11 bases separated the two germline ends.

This clonotype was picked up many times. The chain has TRBV7-9 and TRBJ2-7; 12 nucleotides agree with TRBD2. Germline V gene lookup returns CDR1 SEHNR and CDR2 FQNEAQ (reference sequence). The CDR3 sequence is 18 residues long. The J segment lost 0 bases and the V segment lost 4 bases, leaving 10 bases of the junction unmatched. The CDR3 region is CASSSPGLAGDFSYEQYF. The CDR3 nucleotides read TGTGCCAGCAGCTCTCCGGGACTAGCGGGCGATTTCTCCTACGAGCAGTACTTC.

A note on this clonotype: This may be a read error: a much more frequent sequence differs by one nucleotide. The V call is TRBV10-3, the J call TRBJ2-1, with D perhaps matching TRBD2 (5 bases). This CDR3 contains 14 residues. Trimming left V 10 bases short and J 7 bases short, with 20 bases between. The V gene's germline CDR1 is ENHRY and CDR2 SYGVKD. CDR3: CATNFGDGVNEQFF. The CDR3 DNA reads TGTGCCACCAATTTCGGGGATGGTGTAAATGAGCAGTTCTTC.